What follows are 16 T cell receptor beta chains derived from one specimen sequenced in a study of blood T cell repertoires in COVID-19. Profiling relied on immunoSEQ multiplex PCR, and the TCRdb table lists in-frame clones only, not all of them. This sample has around 130,000 clones, with approximately 84% found just once. The sequenced sample consisted of peripheral blood. All receptors come from a woman in her sixties with acute or convalescent COVID-19.

V gene TRBV24-1 combines with J gene TRBJ2-3, with D maybe TRBD2 (6 bases). Germline V CDR1 and CDR2: KGHDR, SFDVKD. The CDR3 consists of 14 residues. V was trimmed by 9 bases and J by 6 bases, leaving 18 bases between them. CDR3 coding DNA: TGTGCCACCGGCCGACGGGACTCCCCGGATACGCAGTATTTT. Its protein is CATGRRDSPDTQYF.

The J gene is TRBJ2-1, the V gene TRBV19, with 10 positions matching TRBD1. Germline CDR1 and CDR2: LNHDA and SQIVND (reference sequence). CDR3 length: 15 amino acids. J was trimmed by 6 bases and V by 3 bases; bases with no gene match: 5. As DNA, the CDR3 is TGTGCCAGTAGTATGTGGGGACAGGGGTCCAATGAGCAGTTCTTC. This translates into CASSMWGQGSNEQFF. Combining the CDR3 with reference TRBV19 and TRBJ2-1 gives the whole variable domain DGGITQSPKYLFRKEGQNVTLSCEQNLNHDAMYWYRQDPGQGLRLIYYSQIVNDFQKGDIAEGYSVSREKKESFPLTVTSAQKNPTAFYLCASSMWGQGSNEQFFGPGTRLTVL.

V gene TRBV9 combines with J gene TRBJ1-1, with no clear D. Trimming took 0 bases from V and 6 from J, leaving 12 bases between them. CDR1 and CDR2 (germline): SGDLS, YYNGEE. The CDR3 totals 14 residues. The CDR3 spells CASSVEGGGSEAFF. CDR3 in DNA: TGTGCCAGCAGCGTAGAGGGCGGAGGGTCTGAAGCTTTCTTT. Using reference TRBV9 and TRBJ1-1 for the parts outside the CDR3, the full variable domain is DSGVTQTPKHLITATGQRVTLRCSPRSGDLSVYWYQQSLDQGLQFLIQYYNGEERAKGNILERFSAQQFPDLHSELNLSSLELGDSALYFCASSVEGGGSEAFFGQGTRLTVV.

The rearrangement uses TRBV7-2 and TRBJ2-3, with 10 bases identical to TRBD1. Germline CDR1 reads SGHTA; CDR2 reads FQGNSA. J was trimmed by 3 bases and V by 2 bases; bases with no gene match: 14. This CDR3 is 19 amino acids long. The CDR3, as DNA: TGTGCCAGCAGCTTATATCGGGGACAGGGGCCGGCAAGGACAGATACGCAGTATTTT. This gives the protein CASSLYRGQGPARTDTQYF.

This chain links TRBV2 with TRBJ1-2; the D gene is possibly TRBD1 (5 bases). V lost 4 bases and J lost 4, with 7 bases in between. CDR1 and CDR2 (germline): SNHLY, FYNNEI. The CDR3 covers 12 residues. CDR3 DNA: TGTGCCAGCAGTGGGGGCAGCTATGGCTACACCTTC. Protein product: CASSGGSYGYTF.

V gene TRBV5-4 combines with J gene TRBJ2-5; D is uncertain. This CDR3 region has 13 residues. The V and J ends lost 0 bases and 4 bases respectively, with 7 bases between them. The germline CDR1 and CDR2 sequences are SGHNT and YYREEE (reference sequence). CDR3 sequence (DNA): TGTGCCAGCAGCTTGGGGCGGATAGAGACCCAGTACTTC. Its protein is CASSLGRIETQYF.

The chain links TRBV5-1 to TRBJ1-1, with D possibly matching TRBD1 (6 bases). V lost 3 bases and J lost 2, with 14 bases in between. CDR1 is SGHRS and CDR2 is YFSETQ in the germline V gene. The CDR3 loop spans 15 amino acids. The CDR3 spells CASSSTLDSNTEAFF. The CDR3 DNA is TGCGCCAGCAGCTCGACGTTGGACAGTAACACTGAAGCTTTCTTT.

The chain uses TRBV12-3 or TRBV12-4 and TRBJ2-7; 9 bases are a match to TRBD1. This CDR3 comprises 13 residues. With V trimmed by 3 bases and J by 6 bases, 3 bases remained unmatched. CDR3: CASSFRGQGEQYV. CDR3 bases: TGTGCCAGCAGTTTTAGGGGACAGGGCGAGCAGTACGTC.

Here the CDR3 DNA reads TGCGCCAGCAGCGCACCACGGGACACCCCAGTCAGCCCCTATAATTCACCCCTCCACTTT. Encoded protein: CASSAPRDTPVSPYNSPLHF. The gene calls are TRBV5-1 and TRBJ1-6, with D possibly being TRBD1 (6 bases). Trimming removed 4 bases from V and 2 bases from J, with 25 bases in between. Germline CDR1 and CDR2: SGHRS and YFSETQ. There are 20 residues in the CDR3. Drawing the rest from reference TRBV5-1 and TRBJ1-6, the complete variable domain is KAGVTQTPRYLIKTRGQQVTLSCSPISGHRSVSWYQQTPGQGLQFLFEYFSETQRNKGNFPGRFSGRQFSNSRSEMNVSTLELGDSALYLCASSAPRDTPVSPYNSPLHFGNGTRLTVT.

The rearrangement links TRBV11-2 to TRBJ2-5; the D gene is possibly TRBD2 (6 bases). Germline lookup yields CDR1 SGHAT and CDR2 FQNNGV. V dropped 1 base and J dropped 7 bases, with 13 bases sitting between them. CDR3 length equals 14 residues. The CDR3 protein is CASSLVAGTRTQYF. In DNA form, the CDR3 reads TGTGCCAGCAGCTTAGTGGCGGGGACGAGGACCCAGTACTTC.

This chain connects TRBV2 to TRBJ2-3, with a possible D match to TRBD1 (6 bases). Germline V gene sequence: CDR1 SNHLY, CDR2 FYNNEI. The V gene lost 6 bases and the J gene lost 2 bases, with 15 bases spanning the gap. The CDR3 runs to 15 residues. In DNA form, the CDR3 reads TGTGCCAGCAGGGCAACAGGGAAAAACACAGATACGCAGTATTTT. Its protein product is CASRATGKNTDTQYF.

The chain uses TRBV5-4 and TRBJ1-3; D gene ambiguous. Germline values: CDR1 SGHNT, CDR2 YYREEE (reference sequence). The CDR3 is made up of 16 amino acids. The V gene lost 2 bases and the J gene lost 4 bases, with 16 bases spanning the gap. CDR3 bases: TGTGCCAGCAGCTTTGGAGGCCGCCTCAGGGGAAACACCATATATTTT. Its translation is CASSFGGRLRGNTIYF.

This clone was seen more than once but under ten times. The chain employs TRBV5-1 and TRBJ1-3; D gene uncertain. Trimming stripped 4 bases from V and 4 bases from J, with 12 bases between. The germline V gene encodes CDR1 SGHRS and CDR2 YFSETQ. CDR3 length: 14 amino acids. The chain's CDR3 is CASSPLSGGNTIYF. CDR3 coding DNA: TGCGCCAGCAGCCCATTATCGGGGGGAAACACCATATATTTT.

The chain is built from TRBV9 and TRBJ1-6; a weak D match, TRBD1 (6 bases). The germline gives CDR1 SGDLS, CDR2 YYNGEE. V shed 4 bases and J shed 8 bases, with 13 bases lying between them. This CDR3 has 14 amino acids. For the CDR3, the DNA is TGTGCCAGCAGCCCCGGGGGGGCTGATTCACCCCTCCACTTT. Its translation: CASSPGGADSPLHF.

The V call is TRBV2, the J call TRBJ2-5; possibly TRBD1 for D (5 bases). Germline V gene lookup returns CDR1 SNHLY and CDR2 FYNNEI. The CDR3 has 13 residues. Trimming removed 11 bases from V and 1 base from J, with 14 bases in between. The CDR3: CAGLGAGQETQYF. The DNA for the CDR3 is TGTGCCGGTCTTGGGGCAGGCCAAGAGACCCAGTACTTC.

The chain uses TRBV24-1 and TRBJ1-4, with D hard to call. Trimming left V 12 bases short and J 8 bases short, with 27 bases between. The CDR3 is 16 amino acids. Germline values: CDR1 KGHDR, CDR2 SFDVKD. The CDR3 loop is CAHNPEWTSGGEKLFF. CDR3 sequence (DNA): TGTGCCCACAACCCTGAATGGACGTCCGGAGGGGAAAAACTGTTTTTT.